The 20 T cell receptor beta chains reported below all come from one sample, sequenced in a study of blood T cells in healthy people across ages. Then a second PCR, running roughly 7 to 11 cycles, was carried out with a sample-barcoded 5' primer and a J-beta primer mix. TCRdb redid the calling of the 5' RACE reads with MiXCR, one entry per CDR3 protein. The data contain some 1.5 million distinct CDR3 sequences, about 30% of them singletons. Sequenced input: blood. The receptor set was obtained from a woman aged 30 to 39 in good health.

This clonotype was observed a few times. CDR3 amino acids: CASSPLLGDYGYTF. The CDR3 DNA reads TGTGCCAGCTCACCGCTGCTGGGGGACTATGGCTACACCTTC. The chain is built from TRBV18 and TRBJ1-2; D possibly corresponds to TRBD1 (5 bases). The CDR3 runs 14 residues. Germline V gene data show CDR1 as KGHSH and CDR2 as LQKENI. Trimming stripped 3 bases from V and 3 bases from J, with 11 bases between.

The chain uses TRBV7-9 and TRBJ2-1; 10 bases fit TRBD2. This CDR3 is 16 amino acids long. Germline lookup yields CDR1 SEHNR and CDR2 FQNEAQ (reference sequence). With V trimmed by 3 bases and J by 3 bases, 5 bases remained unmatched. The CDR3 DNA reads TGTGCCAGCAGCTTTGTGCCTAGCGGGGGCTACAATGAGCAGTTCTTC. Amino acids: CASSFVPSGGYNEQFF.

The V gene is TRBV5-5, the J gene TRBJ2-3; D is uncertain. The CDR3 runs to 17 residues. The germline V gene has CDR1 SGHKS and CDR2 YYEKEE (reference sequence). Between the trimmed V and J ends, which lost 2 bases and 0 bases, there was a span of 16 bases. CDR3: CASSFHPASSSTDTQYF. The CDR3 DNA reads TGTGCCAGCAGCTTCCACCCGGCCAGCTCTAGCACAGATACGCAGTATTTT.

In this sample, this clonotype turned up a few times. V usage is TRBV15 and J usage is TRBJ1-2, with no clear D. Trimming took off 5 bases at V and 3 bases at J, with 13 bases between the two ends. CDR1 and CDR2 (germline): LNHNV, YYDKDF (reference sequence). The CDR3 extends over 14 amino acids. Here the CDR3 DNA reads TGTGCCACCAGCTCAATAGGGCAGCACTATGGCTACACCTTC. Translation: CATSSIGQHYGYTF.

The chain employs TRBV29-1 and TRBJ2-5, with 10 bases matching TRBD2. Looked up from germline, CDR1 is SQVTM and CDR2 is ANQGSEA. The J segment lost 3 bases and the V segment lost 0 bases, leaving 4 bases of the junction unmatched. The CDR3 has 15 residues. Written as DNA, the CDR3 is TGCAGCGTTGAAGATCGCCTAGCGGGGGAAGAGACCCAGTACTTC. Translated, it gives CSVEDRLAGEETQYF.

Remarks on this clonotype: The junction and the germline gene differ at one end; a read error may be behind it. The J gene is TRBJ2-1, the V gene TRBV12-3 or TRBV12-4; D is perhaps TRBD1 (6 bases). This CDR3 is built from 15 residues. The CDR3 spells CASTPSGEIYNKQFF. CDR3 in DNA: TGTGCCAGCACACCGTCAGGGGAAATCTACAATAAGCAGTTCTTC.

In its sample, this clonotype was seen a few times. The chain joins TRBV29-1 to TRBJ2-7; the D is unclear. There are 15 residues in the CDR3. Trimming removed 6 bases at V and 7 bases at J, with 25 bases between. Germline CDR1 is SQVTM and CDR2 is ANQGSEA. The DNA for the CDR3 is TGCAGCGTGGGTTACTCGGGTTCCCGAATTACGGAGCAGTACTTC. Its protein product is CSVGYSGSRITEQYF.

This clonotype was seen a handful of times. The chain combines TRBV3-1 with TRBJ2-5, with 8 bases lining up with TRBD1. The J call may be mistaken, given a closer DNA end match to TRBJ2-7. The germline V gene has CDR1 LGHDT and CDR2 YNNKEL (reference sequence). CDR3 length: 15 amino acids. CDR3 protein: CASSQGQGSPYEQYF. The DNA for the CDR3 is TGTGCCAGCAGCCAAGGACAGGGGTCCCCCTACGAGCAGTACTTC.

In its sample, this clonotype was seen many times. The chain has TRBV27 and TRBJ2-1; possibly TRBD1 or TRBD2 for D (6 bases each). The germline V gene has CDR1 MNHEY and CDR2 SMNVEV (reference sequence). V was cut by 3 bases and J by 7 bases, with 13 bases left in between. The CDR3 loop spans 14 amino acids. The CDR3 protein is CASSFWGARNEQFF. The CDR3 bases are TGTGCCAGCAGTTTCTGGGGGGCGCGTAATGAGCAGTTCTTC.

This clonotype was picked up many times. The chain has TRBV6-1 and TRBJ2-7; D call uncertain. This CDR3 is 14 amino acids long. V was cut by 3 bases and J by 0 bases, with 9 bases left in between. Germline V gene sequence: CDR1 MNHNS, CDR2 SASEGT. CDR3 nucleotides: TGTGCCAGCAGTGATTATGGCTACTCCTACGAGCAGTACTTC. Protein product: CASSDYGYSYEQYF.

This clonotype was found many times. This chain uses TRBV27 with TRBJ2-7, with a tentative D call TRBD2 (6 bases). This CDR3 comprises 14 residues. Trimming removed 5 bases at V and 3 bases at J, with 14 bases between. Germline CDR1 is MNHEY and CDR2 is SMNVEV (reference sequence). The CDR3 spells CASSPPGGYYEQYF. For the CDR3, the DNA is TGTGCCAGCAGTCCCCCAGGAGGGTACTACGAGCAGTACTTC.

Worth noting for this clonotype: A much larger clone lies a single base off, so this may be a read error. The V call is TRBV20-1, the J call TRBJ2-7; no reliable D call. The CDR3 extends over 15 amino acids. The V gene's germline CDR1 is DFQATT and CDR2 SNEGSKA (reference sequence). The CDR3 DNA reads TGCAGTGCTAGAGTAAGGTCGGGCGGAACCTACGGGCAGTACTTC. Translating gives CSARVRSGGTYGQYF.

This clonotype was counted many times. The rearrangement links TRBV10-3 to TRBJ2-7; possibly TRBD1 for D (5 bases). V lost 8 bases, J lost 2 bases, and 10 bases lay in between. The CDR3 covers 12 residues. Germline V gene sequence: CDR1 ENHRY, CDR2 SYGVKD. The CDR3 region has the DNA TGTGCCATCGGGGCGGACGCCTACGAGCAGTACTTC. Its translation is CAIGADAYEQYF.

This clonotype was observed a handful of times. The V call is TRBV12-3 or TRBV12-4, the J call TRBJ2-5, with 10 positions matching TRBD2. The CDR3 is made up of 15 amino acids. V lost 3 bases to trimming and J lost 5 bases; unmatched junction nucleotides: 6. The CDR3 is CASSFLSGGAETQYF. The CDR3 DNA reads TGTGCCAGCAGTTTCTTGAGCGGGGGGGCCGAGACCCAGTACTTC.

V usage is TRBV20-1 and J usage is TRBJ1-4; 9 bases fit TRBD1. Germline CDR1 reads DFQATT; CDR2 reads SNEGSKA (reference sequence). CDR3 size: 14 residues. V shed 5 bases and J 8 bases; nucleotides not matched to a gene: 9. CDR3 nucleotide sequence: TGCAGTGCTCTCCCGGACAGGGGAGGGGAAAAACTGTTTTTT. This translates into CSALPDRGGEKLFF.

This clonotype has at least ten counts. The chain uses TRBV20-1 and TRBJ2-7; D gene uncertain. The CDR3 covers 11 residues. Germline CDR1 and CDR2: DFQATT and SNEGSKA (reference sequence). Deletions cut 0 bases from V and 5 bases from J, with 5 bases between. For the CDR3, the DNA is TGCAGTGCTAGAGATCAGGACGAGCAGTACTTC. Translation: CSARDQDEQYF.

The chain employs TRBV27 and TRBJ2-7, with D unclear. Germline V CDR1 and CDR2: MNHEY, SMNVEV (reference sequence). Trimming pared 6 bases from V and 2 bases from J, leaving 14 bases between. The CDR3 is made up of 14 amino acids. CDR3 protein: CASRPAQVAYEQYF. The CDR3 DNA sequence: TGTGCCAGCAGACCCGCGCAGGTGGCCTACGAGCAGTACTTC.

The genes are TRBV21-1 and TRBJ2-2; TRBD1, as called in the table, went unchecked against the DNA. TRBV21-1 represents a pseudogene. The CDR3 runs to 14 residues. The CDR3 region has the DNA TGTGCCAGCAGCAATCCGGGAGACACCGGGGAGCTGTTTTTT. It specifies CASSNPGDTGELFF.

The table lists this clonotype with a few counts. The rearrangement links TRBV6-1 to TRBJ1-1; the D is unclear. The CDR3 is made up of 12 amino acids. The V end lost 4 bases, the J end lost 5 bases, and 8 bases lay between the germline ends. Germline CDR1 MNHNS, CDR2 SASEGT. CDR3 sequence (DNA): TGTGCCAGCAGTGTGGCGGAAACTGAAGCTTTCTTT. This sequence encodes CASSVAETEAFF.

The chain carries TRBV5-1 and TRBJ1-5, with 8 positions matching TRBD1. The V segment lost 3 bases and the J segment 8 bases; nucleotides outside the gene matches: 13. From germline, CDR1 is SGHRS and CDR2 YFSETQ. This CDR3 contains 16 residues. CDR3 amino acids: CASSSGADRGGEPQHF. DNA of the CDR3: TGCGCCAGCAGCTCTGGAGCCGACAGGGGCGGGGAGCCCCAGCATTTT.